These T cell receptor beta chains were read from a single sample in a study of beta chain features in type 1 diabetes. Sequenced by immunoSEQ multiplex PCR; TCRdb stores in-frame clones only, minus some. Found here are about 650,000 clones, roughly 12% of them singletons; the top ten hold around 0.12%. The sample was naive CD4+ T cells from blood. Every receptor here comes from a man aged 30 to 45 with type 1 diabetes. Each CDR3 is given with its conserved first and last residue. Fields, in order: CDR3 DNA, CDR3 protein, clone size, J gene, V gene, D gene. The D gene is left open where the match is weak. Size tells how often a clone was seen (once, few, many) or the class of an expanded clone, and some rows leave it out.

DNA: TGTGCCAGCAGCGCGGGACAGGGGGCTGGTTTGTCACCCCTCCACTTT; CDR3: CASSAGQGAGLSPLHF; size: NA; J: TRBJ1-6; V: TRBV5-4; D: TRBD1
DNA: TGTGCCAGCAGTGTGCGCGGGGGGACAGATGAGCAGTTCTTC; CDR3: CASSVRGGTDEQFF; size: NA; J: TRBJ2-1; V: TRBV14; D: NA
DNA: TGCGCCAGCAGCCAAGATGGAGCAGGTCCGAACACCGGGGAGCTGTTTTTT; CDR3: CASSQDGAGPNTGELFF; size: NA; J: TRBJ2-2; V: TRBV4-3; D: NA
DNA: TGTGCCAGCAGTCCAGGGCACGGAGACCCCTACAATGAGCAGTTCTTC; CDR3: CASSPGHGDPYNEQFF; size: NA; J: TRBJ2-1; V: TRBV7-2; D: NA
DNA: TGTGCCAGCAGCTTAGCCTCCAGTACACCTGGAGAGGCTTTCTTT; CDR3: CASSLASSTPGEAFF; size: few; J: TRBJ1-1; V: TRBV7-2; D: NA
DNA: TGTGCCTGGGAGCTAGCGGGGGGGCCGAAAGGAGATACGCAGTATTTT; CDR3: CAWELAGGPKGDTQYF; size: NA; J: TRBJ2-3; V: TRBV30; D: TRBD2
DNA: TGTGCCAGCAGCTTCCAAACTAACTATGGCTACACCTTC; CDR3: CASSFQTNYGYTF; size: few; J: TRBJ1-2; V: TRBV5-6; D: NA
DNA: TGTGCCAGCAGCACCCTGGGACTTCAAAATGAGCAGTTCTTC; CDR3: CASSTLGLQNEQFF; size: NA; J: TRBJ2-1; V: TRBV5-4; D: NA
DNA: TGCGCCAGCAGCCCGGGACAGGGTGACTATGGCTACACCTTC; CDR3: CASSPGQGDYGYTF; size: few; J: TRBJ1-2; V: TRBV5-1; D: TRBD1
DNA: TGTGCCACCAGACCCGGGACACTTACAAGCACAGATACGCAGTATTTT; CDR3: CATRPGTLTSTDTQYF; size: few; J: TRBJ2-3; V: TRBV15; D: NA
DNA: TGTGCCAGCAGCGCGACAGGGTTCGGTGGCTACACCTTC; CDR3: CASSATGFGGYTF; size: few; J: TRBJ1-2; V: TRBV7-8; D: TRBD1
DNA: TGTGCCAGCAGTGGCGACAGGGGGTGGACCGGGGAGCTGTTTTTT; CDR3: CASSGDRGWTGELFF; size: NA; J: TRBJ2-2; V: TRBV7-8; D: TRBD1
DNA: TGTGCCAGCAGCACCTTGGCAGTCACTCCCTACAATGAGCAGTTCTTC; CDR3: CASSTLAVTPYNEQFF; size: NA; J: TRBJ2-1; V: TRBV9; D: NA
DNA: TGTGCCACCAGCGGTTCACTAGCGGGGGGTAGGGAGACCCAGTACTTC; CDR3: CATSGSLAGGRETQYF; size: few; J: TRBJ2-5; V: TRBV15; D: TRBD2
DNA: TGCAGTGCCCCCGGGGCAGATACGCAGTATTTT; CDR3: CSAPGADTQYF; size: few; J: TRBJ2-3; V: TRBV20-1; D: NA
DNA: TGTGCCAGCAGCCATGGGACAACCCAAGAGACCCAGTACTTC; CDR3: CASSHGTTQETQYF; size: few; J: TRBJ2-5; V: TRBV7-9; D: NA
DNA: TGTGCCAGCAGCACCCGACGGAATATGAGCACAGATACGCAGTATTTT; CDR3: CASSTRRNMSTDTQYF; size: few; J: TRBJ2-3; V: TRBV9; D: NA
DNA: TGTGCCAGCAGTGAACAGGGAAGTAGCAATCAGCCCCAGCATTTT; CDR3: CASSEQGSSNQPQHF; size: few; J: TRBJ1-5; V: TRBV2; D: NA
DNA: TGTGCCAGCTCATCTATGCCGGAGGACACAGATACGCAGTATTTT; CDR3: CASSSMPEDTDTQYF; size: few; J: TRBJ2-3; V: TRBV18; D: NA
DNA: TGTGCCAGTAGTATACGAGAGGGGGTAGAGACTGAAGCTTTCTTT; CDR3: CASSIREGVETEAFF; size: few; J: TRBJ1-1; V: TRBV19; D: NA
DNA: TGTGCCATCAGTGGACAGGGGAGCTCTGGGGCCAACGTCCTGACTTTC; CDR3: CAISGQGSSGANVLTF; size: few; J: TRBJ2-6; V: TRBV10-3; D: TRBD1
DNA: TGTGCCAGCAGCGAAGACAGGGCATATGGCTACACCTTC; CDR3: CASSEDRAYGYTF; size: few; J: TRBJ1-2; V: TRBV14; D: TRBD1
DNA: TGTGCCAGCAGTTTTACCGACAGCTATGGCTACACCTTC; CDR3: CASSFTDSYGYTF; size: NA; J: TRBJ1-2; V: TRBV27; D: NA
DNA: TGTGCCAGTCTTCCGTCGATCTTACGTGAAAAACTGTTTTTT; CDR3: CASLPSILREKLFF; size: few; J: TRBJ1-4; V: TRBV2; D: NA
DNA: TGCGCCAGCAGCCAATCAGGGACCGTAAACACTGAAGCTTTCTTT; CDR3: CASSQSGTVNTEAFF; size: NA; J: TRBJ1-1; V: TRBV4-3; D: NA
DNA: TGTGCCAGCTCACCTATGGACGGGCAAGAGACCCAGTACTTC; CDR3: CASSPMDGQETQYF; size: NA; J: TRBJ2-5; V: TRBV18; D: NA